The rows below give T cell receptor beta chains drawn from one sample of a study of OX40 agonist ivuxolimab in advanced cancers. Assay: immunoSEQ multiplex PCR; the TCRdb copy retains only in-frame clones and omits some. Of roughly 53,000 clones listed, about 81% are singletons. The sequencing here drew on CD4+ or CD8+ T cells sorted from blood, taken in a trial of the OX40 agonist ivuxolimab. These TCRs come from an adult with an advanced solid tumor such as melanoma, head and neck, liver or kidney cancer. CDR3s include the opening cysteine and the closing phenylalanine or tryptophan. D genes are given only for firm matches. The size of a clone is reported for some rows only, either as once, few or many, or as a class for expanded clones.

J: TRBJ2-1; V: TRBV27; D: -; size: -; CDR3: CASSPASRSYNEQFF; DNA: TGTGCCAGCAGTCCGGCTAGCAGATCCTACAATGAGCAGTTCTTC
J: TRBJ1-4; V: TRBV2; D: TRBD1; size: -; CDR3: CASSRDSANEKLFF; DNA: TGTGCCAGCAGTAGGGACAGCGCTAATGAAAAACTGTTTTTT
J: TRBJ2-5; V: TRBV29-1; D: -; size: few; CDR3: CSAGGRLQETQYF; DNA: TGCAGCGCCGGGGGTCGGCTACAAGAGACCCAGTACTTC
J: TRBJ1-5; V: TRBV30; D: -; size: -; CDR3: CAWSGGNQPQHF; DNA: TGTGCCTGGAGTGGGGGAAATCAGCCCCAGCATTTT
J: TRBJ2-3; V: TRBV5-1; D: -; size: -; CDR3: CASRIDGTSTDTQYF; DNA: TGCGCCAGCAGGATTGACGGTACTAGCACAGATACGCAGTATTTT
J: TRBJ2-3; V: TRBV27; D: TRBD1; size: -; CDR3: CASSSHRDSPSTDTQYF; DNA: TGTGCCAGCAGTTCGCACCGGGACAGTCCTTCCACAGATACGCAGTATTTT
J: TRBJ2-1; V: TRBV30; D: TRBD2; size: -; CDR3: CAWASGRNPYNEQFF; DNA: TGTGCCTGGGCTAGCGGGAGGAATCCCTACAATGAGCAGTTCTTC
J: TRBJ1-4; V: TRBV11-2; D: -; size: -; CDR3: CASSLGDQLLNEKLFF; DNA: TGTGCCAGCAGCTTAGGTGATCAGTTACTTAATGAAAAACTGTTTTTT
J: TRBJ1-3; V: TRBV11-2; D: TRBD1; size: few; CDR3: CASSGSGGSSGNTIYF; DNA: TGTGCCAGCAGCGGTTCAGGGGGCTCCTCTGGAAACACCATATATTTT
J: TRBJ2-1; V: TRBV10-2; D: -; size: -; CDR3: CASTISGAYNEQFF; DNA: TGCGCCAGCACAATCAGCGGAGCCTACAATGAGCAGTTCTTC
J: TRBJ2-4; V: TRBV21-1; D: -; size: -; CDR3: CAKTVGAKNIQYF; DNA: TGTGCCAAGACAGTTGGGGCCAAAAACATTCAGTACTTC
J: TRBJ1-5; V: TRBV6-5; D: -; size: -; CDR3: CASTINLDQPQHF; DNA: TGTGCCAGCACTATCAACTTGGATCAGCCCCAGCATTTT
J: TRBJ2-1; V: TRBV19; D: TRBD2; size: -; CDR3: CASSKEPGRESYNEQFF; DNA: TGTGCCAGTAGTAAGGAACCCGGGAGGGAATCCTACAATGAGCAGTTCTTC
J: TRBJ2-2; V: TRBV7-9; D: TRBD2; size: -; CDR3: CASSSASGWNTGELFF; DNA: TGTGCCAGCAGCTCCGCTAGCGGCTGGAACACCGGGGAGCTGTTTTTT
J: TRBJ2-1; V: TRBV5-4; D: -; size: -; CDR3: CASSFPGTRYNEQFF; DNA: TGTGCCAGCAGCTTTCCAGGCACCCGGTACAATGAGCAGTTCTTC
J: TRBJ2-1; V: TRBV4-2; D: -; size: -; CDR3: CASSQTEYNEQFF; DNA: TGTGCCAGCAGCCAAACTGAATACAATGAGCAGTTCTTC
J: TRBJ2-1; V: TRBV28; D: TRBD2; size: once; CDR3: CASSLFLAGNNEQFF; DNA: TGTGCCAGCAGTTTATTTCTAGCGGGGAACAATGAGCAGTTCTTC
J: TRBJ2-1; V: TRBV28; D: TRBD1; size: -; CDR3: CASSVPGQGNEQFF; DNA: TGTGCCAGCAGTGTGCCGGGACAGGGAAATGAGCAGTTCTTC